This T cell receptor (beta chain) was identified during a study of blood T cell repertoires in COVID-19 (dated by TCRdb to about 2020). For the wider study: Samples covering the acute and convalescent phases of COVID-19 were provided by collaborators in the United States, Italy and Spain. The prospective study material was composed of cDNA or gDNA derived from T cells, B-cell-depleted T cells, or PBMCs. Subjects who had been exposed to COVID-19, were actively infected with it, or had recovered from it provided the deeply sampled blood TCRbeta repertoires that made up the dataset. The repertoires were released in a freely available public database meant as a resource for research on the immune response to SARS-CoV-2. The samples were drawn from two sources: the first 160 participants of the ongoing ImmuneRACE study, and 950 to 1,500 subjects contributed by 6 global collaborators. Sample metadata almost always included a de-identified subject ID, COVID-19 status, age in years and sex. Where HLA class I and class II types were available, the types were taken from metadata supplied by the sample provider, not from assay-based typing.

About this clone itself: Its recognized antigen is unknown. The input lacks base qualities; no much larger clone sits a single base away.

TCRbeta CDR3 regions were amplified from genomic DNA by means of the immunoSEQ Assay, a bias-controlled multiplex PCR. The original pipeline was this. The number of nucleated cells in each sample was estimated from the amplification of reference gene primers within the assay. To quantify the absolute abundance of each unique TCRbeta CDR3 rearrangement, sequence reads were collapsed and filtered. For each sample, productive Simpson clonality was calculated as the square root of Simpson's diversity index across productive rearrangements. In TCRdb, the immuneACCESS table is reduced to in-frame sequences with V and J assigned. These tables do not hold every clone; where another copy was compared, an unresolved V gene accounts for under half, and the others remain unexplained. That table supplies the V and J calls and clone size; D and trimming were determined from the DNA. This sample gives about 140,000 clones in total; over 75% of them show up just once. Clones ranked in the top ten supply around 1.5% of the sample.

Overall study outcomes, separate from this receptor: Clinical and demographic metadata were provided uncurated, with the amount varying by source and participant.

Each collaborating institution followed its own protocols to collect whole blood in K2EDTA tubes. For TCRbeta analysis, collaborator samples were shipped as frozen whole blood, as isolated PBMCs, or as DNA extracted from either sample type. This clonotype was obtained from a human donor in a cohort sampled during active COVID-19. Sequenced input: peripheral blood.

The DNA reads TGTGCCAGCAGTTCACCAGGGGGCTCGAACACTGAAGCTTTCTTT. Translated, this is CASSSPGGSNTEAFF. The chain links TRBV6-5 with TRBJ1-1, and 8 junctional nucleotides match TRBD1. Here V drops 4 bases and J drops 1 base, and the junction holds 5 bases not matched to any gene. Looking up the germline V gene yields CDR1 MNHEY and CDR2 SVGAGI. The CDR3 runs 15 amino acids, cysteine and phenylalanine included. This entry keeps only the CDR3 DNA: 45 bases, framed from base 1.